This T cell receptor beta chain is from a study of T-cell reconstitution after alpha-beta-depleted transplantation in children. The TCRbeta library was prepared with unique molecular identifiers. In TCRdb, the PCR reads were re-called with MiXCR into one record per CDR3 protein. The data show about 150,000 distinct CDR3 sequences, with 8.5% to 10% seen just once and around 18% held by the top ten. V dropped 4 bases and J dropped 3 bases, with 13 bases sitting between them. The CDR3 has 15 amino acids. CDR1 and CDR2 (germline): MGHRA, YSYEKL. This clonotype was counted a few times. Its specificity is unknown. Study-level findings and limits: Approximately two months post-transplant, alpha-beta T cells reportedly originated from several hundred expanded graft clones. Where some patients showed high TCRbeta diversity at day 60, it came from recipient T cells and thymic progenitors that had survived. At the one-year point after transplant, T-cell counts and TCRbeta diversity were found to come mostly from T cells that had been newly produced.

This chain connects TRBV4-1 to TRBJ2-1; D possibly matches TRBD1 or TRBD2 (6 bases each). The sample in question was PBMCs, mostly from graft donor cells, obtained 180 days after TCRalphabeta/CD19-depleted stem cell transplant. The sequence derives from a female patient between 2 and 15 years old who had a stem cell transplant for congenital amegakaryocytic thrombocytopenia, so the T cells may come from the graft donor. CDR3: CASSPPGAGYNEQFF. CDR3 coding DNA: TGCGCCAGCAGCCCCCCGGGGGCGGGCTACAATGAGCAGTTCTTC.